This passage covers 25 T cell receptor beta chains from one sample sequenced in a study of cytomegalovirus exposure and HLA in healthy donors (dated by TCRdb to the late 2010s). The library was prepared using the immunoSEQ multiplex PCR assay. TCRdb mirrors the immuneACCESS table, restricted to in-frame sequences. Some clones are absent from its copies; in checked studies, under half trace to an unresolved V gene, and the reason for the others is unknown. Counted in this sample were 250,000 or so clones; 90% of them appeared once. Clones ranked in the top ten supply around 0.34% of the sample. The specimen sequenced was PBMCs. The receptors were gathered from a woman younger than 35 in good health and CMV-seronegative.

The rearrangement links TRBV5-5 to TRBJ1-2; the match to TRBD1 covers 8 bases. The CDR3 is made up of 15 amino acids. CDR1 is SGHKS, CDR2 YYEKEE, per germline (reference sequence). V shed 3 bases, J shed 4 bases, and the junction held 8 bases outside the gene matches. The CDR3 region is CASSWEAQGAYGYTF. DNA for the CDR3: TGTGCCAGCAGCTGGGAGGCCCAGGGGGCCTATGGCTACACCTTC.

This chain connects TRBV5-1 to TRBJ2-2; 14 bases are shared with TRBD2. The ends lost 4 bases at V and 3 bases at J; junction bases unmatched: 5. Germline V gene data show CDR1 as SGHRS and CDR2 as YFSETQ. The length of the CDR3 is 17 residues. CDR3 sequence: CASSPGLAGGYTGELFF. CDR3 sequence (DNA): TGCGCCAGCAGCCCCGGACTAGCGGGGGGTTACACCGGGGAGCTGTTTTTT.

V usage is TRBV2 and J usage is TRBJ1-2, with 8 bases lining up with TRBD1. The V gene's germline CDR1 is SNHLY and CDR2 FYNNEI. V trimming: 9 bases; J trimming: 2 bases; junction bases outside the gene matches: 2. The CDR3 length is 12 residues. DNA for the CDR3: TGTGCCAGGAGACAGGGGAACTATGGCTACACCTTC. It yields the protein CARRQGNYGYTF. Together with reference TRBV2 and TRBJ1-2, the CDR3 gives the full variable domain: EPEVTQTPSHQVTQMGQEVILRCVPISNHLYFYWYRQILGQKVEFLVSFYNNEISEKSEIFDDQFSVERPDGSNFTLKIRSTKLEDSAMYFCARRQGNYGYTFGSGTRLTVV.

V usage is TRBV28 and J usage is TRBJ1-2, with no clear D. This CDR3 contains 12 residues. From germline, CDR1 is MDHEN and CDR2 SYDVKM. V gave up 4 bases and J gave up 4 bases, with 7 bases separating them. The CDR3 protein is CASSSPLYGYTF. The CDR3 DNA reads TGTGCCAGCAGTTCCCCCCTCTATGGCTACACCTTC.

The gene calls are TRBV2 and TRBJ1-3; D not resolved. The ends were cut back, 3 bases at V and 2 bases at J, with 14 bases in the middle. The CDR3 extends over 16 amino acids. Germline lookup yields CDR1 SNHLY and CDR2 FYNNEI. Here the CDR3 DNA reads TGTGCCAGCAGTGACATCGAGAGCTTCACTGGAAACACCATATATTTT. Translation gives CASSDIESFTGNTIYF.

This clone has more than one count but fewer than ten. The V and J genes are TRBV28 and TRBJ1-6; no definite D call. The CDR3 covers 14 residues. Germline V gives CDR1 MDHEN, CDR2 SYDVKM. The V and J ends lost 8 bases and 10 bases respectively, with 18 bases between them. In DNA, the CDR3 is TGTGCCAGCCGCGCGGGTGCGGCGTACTCACCCCTCCACTTT. This codes for CASRAGAAYSPLHF. Full variable domain (rest looked up from reference TRBV28 and TRBJ1-6): DVKVTQSSRYLVKRTGEKVFLECVQDMDHENMFWYRQDPGLGLRLIYFSYDVKMKEKGDIPEGYSVSREKKERFSLILESASTNQTSMYLCASRAGAAYSPLHFGNGTRLTVT.

V and J are TRBV25-1 and TRBJ1-1, with 7 nucleotides matching TRBD1. CDR1 is MGHDK and CDR2 is SYGVNS in the germline V gene. V was clipped by 6 bases and J by 0 bases; unmatched bases: 4. The CDR3 is 14 amino acids. CDR3 nucleotides: TGTGCCAGCAGAAACAGGGGAATGAACACTGAAGCTTTCTTT. Its translation: CASRNRGMNTEAFF.

The chain is built from TRBV7-9 and TRBJ1-4; TRBD1 might be the D (5 bases). The CDR3 has 15 amino acids. V gave up 4 bases and J gave up 3 bases, with 12 bases separating them. The germline gives CDR1 SEHNR, CDR2 FQNEAQ (reference sequence). CDR3 sequence (DNA): TGTGCCAGCAGCTCACCCTGGGGCTCTAATGAAAAACTGTTTTTT. Its translation is CASSSPWGSNEKLFF.

The rearrangement uses TRBV5-1 and TRBJ2-1; TRBD2 might be the D (5 bases). The CDR3 loop spans 14 amino acids. The V end lost 2 bases, the J end lost 2 bases, and 8 bases lay between the germline ends. Looked up from germline, CDR1 is SGHRS and CDR2 is YFSETQ. CDR3 amino acids: CASSFVEAYNEQFF. The CDR3 DNA is TGCGCCAGCAGCTTTGTGGAGGCCTACAATGAGCAGTTCTTC.

J is TRBJ2-7 and V is TRBV4-3; a weak D match, TRBD2 (6 bases). The CDR3 has 15 residues. Trimming took off 0 bases at V and 2 bases at J, with 11 bases between the two ends. Germline loops: CDR1 LGHNA, CDR2 YSLEER. The CDR3 DNA sequence: TGCGCCAGCAGCCAAGATCCGGGGGTCCCCTACGAGCAGTACTTC. Its translation is CASSQDPGVPYEQYF.

CDR3 region: CASSEASAGSTEAFF. CDR3 sequence (DNA): TGTGCCAGCAGTGAAGCTAGCGCCGGGAGCACTGAAGCTTTCTTT. This chain joins TRBV6-1 and TRBJ1-1, with D uncertain. Trimming stripped 0 bases from V and 4 bases from J, with 12 bases between. The CDR3 length is 15 residues. Germline V lookup: CDR1 MNHNS, CDR2 SASEGT.

This chain connects TRBV18 to TRBJ2-1; D may be TRBD2 (6 bases). The CDR3 totals 15 residues. The germline CDR1 and CDR2 sequences are KGHSH and LQKENI. V lost 4 bases to trimming and J lost 2 bases, with 12 bases between them. CDR3 coding DNA: TGTGCCAGCTCACGGCCGGGGGAGCCCTACAATGAGCAGTTCTTC. Translating it yields CASSRPGEPYNEQFF.

The chain has TRBV7-9 and TRBJ2-2; no definite D call. The CDR3 has 16 residues. V was shortened by 2 bases and J by 6 bases, with 16 bases between the two germline ends. Looked up from germline, CDR1 is SEHNR and CDR2 is FQNEAQ (reference sequence). Here the CDR3 DNA reads TGTGCCAGCAGCTTATTACCTTTATCTAACCCCGGGGAGCTGTTTTTT. Translating it yields CASSLLPLSNPGELFF.

The CDR3, as DNA: TGTGCCAGCTCACCACCGAAGGGGTTGAACACTGAAGCTTTCTTT. Protein product: CASSPPKGLNTEAFF. The rearrangement links TRBV18 to TRBJ1-1; TRBD1 might be the D (5 bases). This CDR3 has 15 residues. CDR1 is KGHSH and CDR2 is LQKENI in the germline V gene. The germline V and J ends were trimmed by 0 bases and 0 bases, with 8 bases remaining between them.

CDR3 loop: CASSQVRQGAEKLFF. In DNA, the CDR3 is TGCGCCAGCAGCCAAGTTAGACAGGGGGCTGAAAAACTGTTTTTT. The V and J genes are TRBV4-1 and TRBJ1-4; 10 bases are shared with TRBD1. Per the germline V gene, CDR1 is MGHRA and CDR2 is YSYEKL. The CDR3 length is 15 residues. Trimming removed 1 base from V and 7 bases from J; junction bases left unmatched: 3.

V and J are TRBV29-1 and TRBJ2-5; tentative D call: TRBD1 (6 bases). This CDR3 is built from 12 residues. Germline-derived CDR1 and CDR2 are SQVTM and ANQGSEA. Between the trimmed V and J ends, which lost 5 bases and 2 bases, there was a span of 9 bases. CDR3 loop: CSVSGQQETQYF. Here the CDR3 DNA reads TGCAGCGTTTCCGGACAGCAAGAGACCCAGTACTTC.

The gene calls are TRBV19 and TRBJ2-5; D is unresolved. Germline V gene sequence: CDR1 LNHDA, CDR2 SQIVND (reference sequence). V gave up 5 bases and J gave up 0 bases, with 16 bases separating them. The length of the CDR3 is 16 residues. The CDR3 spells CASSLQITQYQETQYF. Written as DNA, the CDR3 is TGTGCCAGTAGTCTGCAGATCACCCAGTACCAAGAGACCCAGTACTTC.

The rearrangement links TRBV2 to TRBJ2-7; 9 bases match TRBD2. Germline assignment: CDR1 SNHLY and CDR2 FYNNEI. This CDR3 is 16 amino acids long. The V and J ends lost 8 bases and 1 base, in that order; junction bases with no gene match: 12. CDR3 coding DNA: TGTGCCAGCTTGGAAAGCGGGGGGCTACTATCCTACGAGCAGTACGTC. This gives the protein CASLESGGLLSYEQYV.

V usage is TRBV29-1 and J usage is TRBJ1-3; no reliable D call. V lost 5 bases and J lost 0, with 5 bases in between. CDR1 SQVTM and CDR2 ANQGSEA come from the germline V gene. The CDR3 contains 12 residues. CDR3 loop: CSVSGSGNTIYF. For the CDR3, the DNA is TGCAGCGTTTCAGGCTCTGGAAACACCATATATTTT.

This rearrangement joins TRBV4-2 to TRBJ1-6; tentatively, D is TRBD1 (5 bases). V lost 0 bases to trimming and J lost 0 bases, with 9 bases between them. The CDR3 is 17 residues long. Germline V gene lookup returns CDR1 LGHNA and CDR2 YNFKEQ. CDR3 region: CASSQDRGSSYNSPLHF. The CDR3 nucleotides are TGTGCCAGCAGCCAAGATCGGGGGAGCTCCTATAATTCACCCCTCCACTTT.

The V and J genes are TRBV18 and TRBJ2-7; 7 nucleotides agree with TRBD2. Trimming removed 3 bases from V and 2 bases from J; junction bases left unmatched: 4. The CDR3 is made up of 14 amino acids. Per the germline V gene, CDR1 is KGHSH and CDR2 is LQKENI. The CDR3 region is CASSPGTTTYEQYF. The CDR3, as DNA: TGTGCCAGCTCACCGGGGACTACCACCTACGAGCAGTACTTC.

The chain couples TRBV5-5 to TRBJ1-2, with D uncertain. CDR3 size: 15 residues. The germline gives CDR1 SGHKS, CDR2 YYEKEE (reference sequence). V lost 0 bases to trimming and J lost 4 bases, with 13 bases between them. As DNA, the CDR3 is TGTGCCAGCAGCTTGGACACAAGGGAGACCTATGGCTACACCTTC. Protein product: CASSLDTRETYGYTF.

Remarks on this clone: The same CDR3 is also encoded by other DNA sequences in this sample. V gene TRBV28 combines with J gene TRBJ1-2; possible D gene TRBD1, 5 bases. The CDR3 sequence is 14 residues long. Germline CDR1 and CDR2: MDHEN and SYDVKM. V dropped 3 bases and J dropped 4 bases, with 12 bases sitting between them. CDR3 amino acids: CASSFGGQGYGYTF. As DNA, the CDR3 is TGTGCCAGCAGTTTCGGAGGGCAGGGCTATGGCTACACCTTC.

This chain uses TRBV28 with TRBJ1-6; 11 nucleotides agree with TRBD1. This CDR3 has 17 residues. J was trimmed by 9 bases and V by 6 bases; bases with no gene match: 13. Germline V CDR1 and CDR2: MDHEN, SYDVKM. CDR3: CASRATRGQGASSPLHF. As DNA, the CDR3 is TGTGCCAGCAGGGCTACCCGTGGACAGGGGGCCAGTTCACCCCTCCACTTT.

The chain has TRBV12-5 and TRBJ2-7; maybe TRBD2 (5 bases). From germline, CDR1 is LGHNT and CDR2 FRNRAP. Trimming took 3 bases from V and 7 from J, leaving 22 bases between them. The CDR3 covers 16 residues. In nucleotides, the CDR3 is TGTGCTAGTGGTTTCAGGACTTTCTACCCACCTCGGGAGCAGTACTTC. This sequence encodes CASGFRTFYPPREQYF.